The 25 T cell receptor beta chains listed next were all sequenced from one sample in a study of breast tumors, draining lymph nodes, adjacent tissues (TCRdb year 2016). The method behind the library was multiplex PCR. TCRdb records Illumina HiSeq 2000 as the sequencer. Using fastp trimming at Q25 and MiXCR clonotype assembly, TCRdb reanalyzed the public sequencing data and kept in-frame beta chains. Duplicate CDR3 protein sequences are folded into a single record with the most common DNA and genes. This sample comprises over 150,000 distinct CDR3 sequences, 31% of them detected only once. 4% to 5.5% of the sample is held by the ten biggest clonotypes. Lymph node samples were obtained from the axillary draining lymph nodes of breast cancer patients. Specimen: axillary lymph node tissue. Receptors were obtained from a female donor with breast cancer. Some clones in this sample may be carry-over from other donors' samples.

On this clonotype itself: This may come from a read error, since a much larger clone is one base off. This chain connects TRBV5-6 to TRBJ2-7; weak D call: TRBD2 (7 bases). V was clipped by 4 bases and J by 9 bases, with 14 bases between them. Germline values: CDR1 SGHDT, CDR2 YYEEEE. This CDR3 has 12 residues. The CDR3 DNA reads TGTGCCAGCAGCCCTGGGGGGGCCGTGCAGTACTTC. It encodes CASSPGGAVQYF.

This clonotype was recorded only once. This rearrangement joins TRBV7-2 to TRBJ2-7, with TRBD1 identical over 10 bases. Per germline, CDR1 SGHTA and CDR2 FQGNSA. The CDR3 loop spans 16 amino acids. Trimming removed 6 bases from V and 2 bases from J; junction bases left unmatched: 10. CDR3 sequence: CASRRPGQGSPYEQYF. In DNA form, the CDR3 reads TGTGCCAGCAGACGTCCGGGACAGGGGTCCCCCTACGAGCAGTACTTC.

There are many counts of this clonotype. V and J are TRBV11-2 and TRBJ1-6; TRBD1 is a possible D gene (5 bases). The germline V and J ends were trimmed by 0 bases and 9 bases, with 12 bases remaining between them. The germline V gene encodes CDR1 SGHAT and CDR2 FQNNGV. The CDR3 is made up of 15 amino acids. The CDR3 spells CASSLDAGVGSPLHF. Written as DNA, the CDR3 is TGTGCCAGCAGCTTAGATGCGGGGGTGGGTTCACCCCTCCACTTT.

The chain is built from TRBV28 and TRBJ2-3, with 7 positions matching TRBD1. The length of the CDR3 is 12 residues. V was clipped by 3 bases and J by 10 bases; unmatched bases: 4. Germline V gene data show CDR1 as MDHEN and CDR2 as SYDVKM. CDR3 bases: TGTGCCAGCAGTTTTCAGGGGGAACCGCAGTATTTT. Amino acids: CASSFQGEPQYF.

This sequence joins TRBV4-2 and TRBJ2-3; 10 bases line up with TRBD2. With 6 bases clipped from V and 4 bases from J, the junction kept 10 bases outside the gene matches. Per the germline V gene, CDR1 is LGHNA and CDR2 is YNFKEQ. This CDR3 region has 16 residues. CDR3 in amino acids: CASRPLAGRVADTQYF. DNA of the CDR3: TGTGCCAGCAGACCACTAGCGGGACGGGTCGCAGATACGCAGTATTTT.

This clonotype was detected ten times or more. CDR3 nucleotides: TGTGCCATCAGTGAGGCAGCACAGGACGAGCAGTACTTC. Translated, it gives CAISEAAQDEQYF. The rearrangement uses TRBV10-3 and TRBJ2-7; tentative D call: TRBD1 (5 bases). V lost 2 bases and J 5 bases, leaving 10 bases between the germline ends. This CDR3 contains 13 residues. Germline V gives CDR1 ENHRY, CDR2 SYGVKD.

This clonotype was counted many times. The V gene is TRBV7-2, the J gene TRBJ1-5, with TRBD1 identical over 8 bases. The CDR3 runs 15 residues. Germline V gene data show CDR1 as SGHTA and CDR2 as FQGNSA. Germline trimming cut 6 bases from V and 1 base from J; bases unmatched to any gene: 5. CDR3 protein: CASSWTGLSNQPQHF. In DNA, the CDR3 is TGTGCCAGCAGTTGGACAGGGTTAAGCAATCAGCCCCAGCATTTT.

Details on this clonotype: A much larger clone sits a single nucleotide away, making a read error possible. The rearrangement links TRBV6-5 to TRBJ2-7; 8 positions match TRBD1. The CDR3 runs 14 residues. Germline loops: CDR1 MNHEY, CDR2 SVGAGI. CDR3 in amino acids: CASTKQGVSYEQHF. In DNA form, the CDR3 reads TGTGCCAGCACCAAACAGGGGGTTTCCTACGAGCAGCACTTC.

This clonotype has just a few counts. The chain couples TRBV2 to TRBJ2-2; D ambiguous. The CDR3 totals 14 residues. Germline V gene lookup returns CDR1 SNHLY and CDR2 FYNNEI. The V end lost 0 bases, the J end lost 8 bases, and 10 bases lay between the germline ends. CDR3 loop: CASSEAAQRGELFF. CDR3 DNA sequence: TGTGCCAGCAGTGAAGCAGCCCAGAGAGGGGAGCTGTTTTTT.

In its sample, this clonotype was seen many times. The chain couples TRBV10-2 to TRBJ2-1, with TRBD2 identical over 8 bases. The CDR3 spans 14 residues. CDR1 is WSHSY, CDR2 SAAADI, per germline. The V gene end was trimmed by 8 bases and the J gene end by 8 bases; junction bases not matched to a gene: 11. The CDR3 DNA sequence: TGCGCCAGCGGTTGGTCGGGACTAGGGGATGAGCAGTTCTTC. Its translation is CASGWSGLGDEQFF.

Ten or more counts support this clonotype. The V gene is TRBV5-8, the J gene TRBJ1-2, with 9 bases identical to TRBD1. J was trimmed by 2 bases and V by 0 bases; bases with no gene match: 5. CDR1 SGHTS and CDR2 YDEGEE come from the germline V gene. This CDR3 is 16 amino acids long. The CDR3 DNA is TGTGCCAGCAGCTTGGGACAGGGGGTGAGGAACTATGGCTACACCTTC. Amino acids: CASSLGQGVRNYGYTF.

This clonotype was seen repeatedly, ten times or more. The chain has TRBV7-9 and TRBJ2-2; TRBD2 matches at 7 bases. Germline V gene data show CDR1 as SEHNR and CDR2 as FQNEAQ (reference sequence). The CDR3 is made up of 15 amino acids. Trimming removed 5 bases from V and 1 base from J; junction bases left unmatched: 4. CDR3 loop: CASSPPGGNTGELFF. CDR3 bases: TGTGCCAGCAGCCCCCCGGGGGGGAACACCGGGGAGCTGTTTTTT.

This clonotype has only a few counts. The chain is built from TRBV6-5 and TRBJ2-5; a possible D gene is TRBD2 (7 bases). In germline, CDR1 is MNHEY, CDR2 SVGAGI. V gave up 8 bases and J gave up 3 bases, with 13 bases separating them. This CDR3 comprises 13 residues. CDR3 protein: CASRRGGEETQYF. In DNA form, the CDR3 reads TGTGCCAGCCGAAGGGGGGGGGAAGAGACCCAGTACTTC.

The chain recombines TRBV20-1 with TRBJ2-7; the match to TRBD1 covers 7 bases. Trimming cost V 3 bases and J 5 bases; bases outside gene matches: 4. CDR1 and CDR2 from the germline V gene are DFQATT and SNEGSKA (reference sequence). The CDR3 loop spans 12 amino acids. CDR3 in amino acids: CSASRQGDEQYF. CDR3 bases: TGCAGTGCTAGTCGGCAGGGGGACGAGCAGTACTTC.

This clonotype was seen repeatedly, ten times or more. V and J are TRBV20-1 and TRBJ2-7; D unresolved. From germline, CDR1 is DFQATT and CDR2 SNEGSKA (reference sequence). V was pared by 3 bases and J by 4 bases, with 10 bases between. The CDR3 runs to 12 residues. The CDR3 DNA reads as TGCAGTGCTAGGCCCCCTTTATACGAGCAGTACTTC. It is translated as CSARPPLYEQYF.

The CDR3: CASRTGMNTEAFF. CDR3 nucleotide sequence: TGTGCCAGCAGGACAGGCATGAACACTGAAGCTTTCTTT. V gene TRBV2 combines with J gene TRBJ1-1, with D tentatively TRBD1 (6 bases). The CDR3 sequence is 13 residues long. Trimming pared 6 bases from V and 0 bases from J, leaving 8 bases between. Germline loops: CDR1 SNHLY, CDR2 FYNNEI.

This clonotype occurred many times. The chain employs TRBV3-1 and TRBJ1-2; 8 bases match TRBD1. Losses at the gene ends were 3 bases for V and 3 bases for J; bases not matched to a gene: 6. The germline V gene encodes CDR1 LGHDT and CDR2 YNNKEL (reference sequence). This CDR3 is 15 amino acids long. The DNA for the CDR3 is TGTGCCAGCAGCCACTTGGACAGGGAGGACTATGGCTACACCTTC. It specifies CASSHLDREDYGYTF.

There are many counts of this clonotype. The CDR3 coding sequence is TGTGCCAGCAGCAGGGACTATAGCAATCAGCCCCAGCATTTT. The encoded protein is CASSRDYSNQPQHF. The J gene is TRBJ1-5, the V gene TRBV2; tentative D call: TRBD1 (5 bases). The germline CDR1 and CDR2 sequences are SNHLY and FYNNEI. Trimming pared 6 bases from V and 0 bases from J, leaving 9 bases between. The CDR3 sequence is 14 residues long.

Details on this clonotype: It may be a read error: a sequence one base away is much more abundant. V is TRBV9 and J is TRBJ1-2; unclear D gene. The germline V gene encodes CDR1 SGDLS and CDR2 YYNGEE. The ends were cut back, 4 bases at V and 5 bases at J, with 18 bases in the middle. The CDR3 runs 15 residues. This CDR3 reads CASSREARRPYGYTF. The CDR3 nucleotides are TGTGCCAGCAGCAGAGAGGCCAGGCGTCCTTATGGCTACACCTTC.

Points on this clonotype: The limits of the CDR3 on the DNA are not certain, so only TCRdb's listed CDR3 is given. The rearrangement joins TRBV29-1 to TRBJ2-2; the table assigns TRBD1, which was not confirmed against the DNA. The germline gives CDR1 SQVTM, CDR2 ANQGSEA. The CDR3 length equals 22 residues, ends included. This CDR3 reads CSVVYYLGEDEQFFGPGTRLFF.

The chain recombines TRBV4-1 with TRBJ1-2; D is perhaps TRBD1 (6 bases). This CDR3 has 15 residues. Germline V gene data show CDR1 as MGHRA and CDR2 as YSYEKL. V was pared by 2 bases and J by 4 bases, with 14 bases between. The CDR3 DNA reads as TGCGCCAGCAGCCAAAACAGGGAAGGTACCTATGGCTACACCTTC. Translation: CASSQNREGTYGYTF.

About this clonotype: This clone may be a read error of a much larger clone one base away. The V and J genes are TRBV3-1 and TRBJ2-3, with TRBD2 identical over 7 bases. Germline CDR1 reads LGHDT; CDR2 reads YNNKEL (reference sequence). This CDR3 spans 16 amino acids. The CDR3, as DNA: TGTGCCAGCAGCCAAGATCTAGCGGCAAACACAGATGCGCAGTATTTT. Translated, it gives CASSQDLAANTDAQYF.

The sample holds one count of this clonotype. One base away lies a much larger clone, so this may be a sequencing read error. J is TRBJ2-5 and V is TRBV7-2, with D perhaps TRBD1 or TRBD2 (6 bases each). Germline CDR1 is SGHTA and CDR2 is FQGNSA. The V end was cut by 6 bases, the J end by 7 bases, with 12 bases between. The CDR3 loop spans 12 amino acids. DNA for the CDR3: TGTGCCAGCAGTAAGGGGGGAGGGACCCAGTACTTC. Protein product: CASSKGGGTQYF.

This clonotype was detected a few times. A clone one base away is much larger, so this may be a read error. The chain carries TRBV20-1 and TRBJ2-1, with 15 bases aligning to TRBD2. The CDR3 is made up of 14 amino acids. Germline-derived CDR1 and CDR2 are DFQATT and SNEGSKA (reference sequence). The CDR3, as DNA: TGCAGTGCGTGGACTAGCGGGAGGGCCAATGAGCAGCTCTTC. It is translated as CSAWTSGRANEQLF.

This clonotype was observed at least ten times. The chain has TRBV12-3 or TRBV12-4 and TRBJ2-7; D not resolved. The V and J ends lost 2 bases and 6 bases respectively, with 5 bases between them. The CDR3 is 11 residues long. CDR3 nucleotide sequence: TGTGCCAGCAGTTTAAGAATCGAGCAGTACTTC. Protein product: CASSLRIEQYF.